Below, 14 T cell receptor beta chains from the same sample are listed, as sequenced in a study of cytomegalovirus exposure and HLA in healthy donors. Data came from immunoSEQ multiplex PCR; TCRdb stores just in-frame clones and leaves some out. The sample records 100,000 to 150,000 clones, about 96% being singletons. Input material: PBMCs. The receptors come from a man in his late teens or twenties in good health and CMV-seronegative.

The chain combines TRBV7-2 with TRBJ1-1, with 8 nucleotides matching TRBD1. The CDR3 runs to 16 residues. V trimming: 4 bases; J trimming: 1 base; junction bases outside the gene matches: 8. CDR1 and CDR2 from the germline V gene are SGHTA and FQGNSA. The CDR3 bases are TGTGCCAGCAGCTGGGAGACAGGGGTGGGGAACACTGAAGCTTTCTTT. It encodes CASSWETGVGNTEAFF.

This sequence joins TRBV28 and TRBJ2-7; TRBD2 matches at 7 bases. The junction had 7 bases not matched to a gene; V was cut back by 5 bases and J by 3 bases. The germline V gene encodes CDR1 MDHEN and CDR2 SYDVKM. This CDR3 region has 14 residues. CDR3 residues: CASSLWDYNYEQYF. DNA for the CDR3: TGTGCCAGCAGTCTCTGGGACTACAACTACGAGCAGTACTTC.

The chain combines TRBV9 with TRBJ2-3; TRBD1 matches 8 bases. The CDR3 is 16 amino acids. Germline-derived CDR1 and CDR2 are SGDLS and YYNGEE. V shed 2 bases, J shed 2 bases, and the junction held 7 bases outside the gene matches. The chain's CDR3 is CASSVQGARVTDTQYF. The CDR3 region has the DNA TGTGCCAGCAGCGTTCAGGGGGCGCGAGTCACAGATACGCAGTATTTT.

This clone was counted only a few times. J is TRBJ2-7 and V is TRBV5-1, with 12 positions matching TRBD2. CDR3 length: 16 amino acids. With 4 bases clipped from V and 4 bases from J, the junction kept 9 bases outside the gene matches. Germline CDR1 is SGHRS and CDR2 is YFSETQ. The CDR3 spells CASSSGLAGSIYEQYF. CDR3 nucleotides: TGCGCCAGCAGCAGCGGACTAGCGGGGAGTATATACGAGCAGTACTTC.

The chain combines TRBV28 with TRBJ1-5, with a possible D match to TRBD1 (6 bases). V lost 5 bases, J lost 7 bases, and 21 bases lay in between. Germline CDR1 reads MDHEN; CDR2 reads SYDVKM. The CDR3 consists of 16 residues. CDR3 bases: TGTGCCAGCAGTACTACCCCCTGGACAGACGACCAGCCCCAGCATTTT. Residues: CASSTTPWTDDQPQHF.

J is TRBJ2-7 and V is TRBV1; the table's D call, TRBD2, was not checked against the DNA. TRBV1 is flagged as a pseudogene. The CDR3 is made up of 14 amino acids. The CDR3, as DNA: TGCACCAGCAGCCATCTAGCGGGAAGTCACGAGCAGTACTTC. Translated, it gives CTSSHLAGSHEQYF.

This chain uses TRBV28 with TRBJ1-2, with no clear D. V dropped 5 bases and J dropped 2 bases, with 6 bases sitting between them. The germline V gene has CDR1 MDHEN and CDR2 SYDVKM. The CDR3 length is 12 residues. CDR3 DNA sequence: TGTGCCAGCAGTCCCCTCAACTATGGCTACACCTTC. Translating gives CASSPLNYGYTF.

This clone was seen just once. CDR3 sequence: CASSMGEAGTPYNEQFF. The CDR3 region has the DNA TGTGCCAGTAGTATGGGGGAGGCAGGGACCCCCTACAATGAGCAGTTCTTC. This rearrangement joins TRBV19 to TRBJ2-1, with D perhaps matching TRBD2 (6 bases). Germline values: CDR1 LNHDA, CDR2 SQIVND (reference sequence). The CDR3 is 17 amino acids. The ends were cut back, 3 bases at V and 2 bases at J, with 17 bases in the middle.

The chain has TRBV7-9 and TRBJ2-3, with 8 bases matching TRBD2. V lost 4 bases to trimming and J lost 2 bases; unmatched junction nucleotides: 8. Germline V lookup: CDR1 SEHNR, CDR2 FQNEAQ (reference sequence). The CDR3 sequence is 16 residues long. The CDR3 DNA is TGTGCCAGCAGCTCCGGGACTAGTTACTACACAGATACGCAGTATTTT. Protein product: CASSSGTSYYTDTQYF. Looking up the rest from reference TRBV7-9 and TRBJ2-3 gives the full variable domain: DTGVSQNPRHKITKRGQNVTFRCDPISEHNRLYWYRQTLGQGPEFLTYFQNEAQLEKSRLLSDRFSAERPKGSFSTLEIQRTEQGDSAMYLCASSSGTSYYTDTQYFGPGTRLTVL.

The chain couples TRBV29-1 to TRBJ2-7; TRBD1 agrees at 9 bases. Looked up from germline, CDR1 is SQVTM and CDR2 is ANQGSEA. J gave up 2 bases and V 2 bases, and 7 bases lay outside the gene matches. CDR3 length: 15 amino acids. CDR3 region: CSVEYGGQGTYEQYF. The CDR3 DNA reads TGCAGCGTTGAATATGGGGGACAGGGTACCTACGAGCAGTACTTC.

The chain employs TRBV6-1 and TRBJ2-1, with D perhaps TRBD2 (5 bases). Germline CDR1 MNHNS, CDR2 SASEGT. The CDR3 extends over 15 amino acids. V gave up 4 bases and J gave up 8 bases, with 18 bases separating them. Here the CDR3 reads CASSGGAAGEDEQFF. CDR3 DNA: TGTGCCAGCAGTGGAGGAGCGGCCGGAGAGGATGAGCAGTTCTTC.

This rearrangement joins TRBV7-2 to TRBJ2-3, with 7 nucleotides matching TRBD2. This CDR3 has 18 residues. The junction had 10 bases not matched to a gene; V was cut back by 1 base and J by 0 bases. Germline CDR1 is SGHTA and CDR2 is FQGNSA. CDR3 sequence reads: CASSLVSSSGPSTDTQYF. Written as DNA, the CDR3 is TGTGCCAGCAGCTTAGTATCGTCTAGCGGCCCTAGCACAGATACGCAGTATTTT.

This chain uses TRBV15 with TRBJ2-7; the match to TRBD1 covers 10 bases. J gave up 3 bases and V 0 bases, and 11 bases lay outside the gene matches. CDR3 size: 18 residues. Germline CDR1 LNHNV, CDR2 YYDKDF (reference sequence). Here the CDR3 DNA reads TGTGCCACCAGCAGAGACACAACCGGGACAGGGGTGATCTACGAGCAGTACTTC. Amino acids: CATSRDTTGTGVIYEQYF.

The CDR3 bases are TGTGCCAGCTCACCTTCGCCAGGGGCCTCTGGAAACACCATATATTTT. It encodes CASSPSPGASGNTIYF. The gene calls are TRBV18 and TRBJ1-3, with D maybe TRBD1 (6 bases). Germline values: CDR1 KGHSH, CDR2 LQKENI. The CDR3 totals 16 residues. The V gene lost 3 bases and the J gene lost 0 bases, with 12 bases spanning the gap.